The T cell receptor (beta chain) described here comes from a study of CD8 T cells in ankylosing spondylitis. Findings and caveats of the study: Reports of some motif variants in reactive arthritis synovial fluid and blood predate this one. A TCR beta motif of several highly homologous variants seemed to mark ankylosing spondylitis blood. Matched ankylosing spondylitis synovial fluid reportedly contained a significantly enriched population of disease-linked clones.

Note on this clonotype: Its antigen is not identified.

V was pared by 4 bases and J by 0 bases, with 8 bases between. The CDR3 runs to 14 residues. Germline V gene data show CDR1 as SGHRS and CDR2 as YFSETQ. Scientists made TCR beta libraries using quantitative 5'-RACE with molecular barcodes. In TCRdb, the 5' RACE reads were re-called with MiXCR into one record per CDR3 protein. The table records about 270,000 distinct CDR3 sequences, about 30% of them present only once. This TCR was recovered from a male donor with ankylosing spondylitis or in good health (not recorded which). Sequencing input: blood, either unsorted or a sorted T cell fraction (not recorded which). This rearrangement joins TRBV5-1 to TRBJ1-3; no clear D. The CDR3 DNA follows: TGCGCCAGCAGCCCGGGCATCTCTGGAAACACCATATATTTT. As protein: CASSPGISGNTIYF.